The 17 T cell receptor beta chains below all came from one sample that was sequenced in a study of regulatory T cells in long-lasting Graves disease. Time point meaning: persistent/refractory GD, antithyroid drugs over 5 years with positive TRAb. Extracted RNA from PBMCs served as the source of the TCR library. TCR beta libraries were built with iRepertoire HTBI primers and Arm-PCR of CDR3 regions. TCRdb passed the multiplex PCR reads through MiXCR, listing each CDR3 protein once. There are almost 350,000 distinct CDR3 sequences in the sample; roughly a fifth occur only once, and approximately 31% lies in the top ten. The sequenced sample was peripheral blood mononuclear cells (PBMCs), obtained when the disease was refractory, from a patient treated with antithyroid drugs. These TCRs come from a female donor with Graves disease.

This clonotype was found many times. This chain uses TRBV24-1 with TRBJ2-7, with TRBD1 as a possible D gene (5 bases). Trimming shortened V by 3 bases and J by 4 bases, and 12 bases separated the two germline ends. CDR1 and CDR2 (germline): KGHDR, SFDVKD. The CDR3 length is 14 residues. CDR3 nucleotides: TGTGCCACCAGTGATCCCGGACAAGAATACGAGCAGTACTTC. This codes for CATSDPGQEYEQYF.

There are many counts of this clonotype. The chain uses TRBV28 and TRBJ1-2; D is undetermined. This CDR3 has 13 residues. Germline V gene data show CDR1 as MDHEN and CDR2 as SYDVKM. V was shortened by 3 bases and J by 3 bases, with 8 bases between the two germline ends. CDR3 coding DNA: TGTGCCAGCAGTTTCCCTGGGGACTATGGCTACACCTTC. Residues: CASSFPGDYGYTF.

As regards this clonotype: This may come from a read error, since a much larger clone is one base off. This rearrangement joins TRBV5-1 to TRBJ1-2, with D perhaps TRBD1 (5 bases). The CDR3 loop spans 12 amino acids. Trimming removed 10 bases from V and 10 bases from J, with 20 bases in between. Germline CDR1 is SGHRS and CDR2 is YFSETQ. As DNA, the CDR3 is TGCGCCGGCCAACGGGGGGAGGATGACTACACCTTC. Its protein is CAGQRGEDDYTF.

This clonotype showed up many times. For the CDR3, the DNA is TGTGCCAGCTCACCACCGGTGCGGGACAGGGATAGCTACACCTTC. Its protein is CASSPPVRDRDSYTF. This chain links TRBV18 with TRBJ1-2; 9 nucleotides match TRBD1. J was trimmed by 9 bases and V by 0 bases; bases with no gene match: 8. The CDR3 length is 15 residues. Per the germline V gene, CDR1 is KGHSH and CDR2 is LQKENI. The entire variable domain, with the rest obtained from reference TRBV18 and TRBJ1-2, is as follows: NAGVMQNPRHLVRRRGQEARLRCSPMKGHSHVYWYRQLPEEGLKFMVYLQKENIIDESGMPKERFSAEFPKEGPSILRIQQVVRGDSAAYFCASSPPVRDRDSYTFGSGTRLTVV.

This clonotype showed up just a few times. The rearrangement links TRBV19 to TRBJ1-1; D may be TRBD1 (6 bases). The CDR3 has 14 amino acids. Trimming pared 6 bases from V and 0 bases from J, leaving 11 bases between. The germline CDR1 and CDR2 sequences are LNHDA and SQIVND (reference sequence). The CDR3, as DNA: TGTGCCAGTAGAGACAGGAGACTGAACACTGAAGCTTTCTTT. This encodes CASRDRRLNTEAFF.

The rearrangement links TRBV20-1 to TRBJ1-1; TRBD1 aligns across 8 bases. In germline, CDR1 is DFQATT, CDR2 SNEGSKA (reference sequence). V shed 4 bases and J 4 bases; nucleotides not matched to a gene: 5. The CDR3 runs to 13 residues. The CDR3 DNA sequence: TGCAGTGCTAAGCGCCAGGGGGCCACTGAAGCTTTCTTT. This codes for CSAKRQGATEAFF.

This clonotype occurred many times. The chain joins TRBV3-1 to TRBJ1-1; D not resolved. The germline gives CDR1 LGHDT, CDR2 YNNKEL (reference sequence). This CDR3 region has 15 residues. V was trimmed by 1 base and J by 0 bases, leaving 9 bases between them. CDR3 in DNA: TGTGCCAGCAGCCAAGGTCCCGGCCTGAACACTGAAGCTTTCTTT. Encoded protein: CASSQGPGLNTEAFF.

This chain connects TRBV29-1 to TRBJ2-5, with TRBD2 matching 10 bases. J gave up 2 bases and V 7 bases, and 7 bases lay outside the gene matches. The CDR3 runs to 14 residues. The V gene's germline CDR1 is SQVTM and CDR2 ANQGSEA. DNA of the CDR3: TGCAGCGCTCCTAGCGGGGGTGGGCAAGAGACCCAGTACTTC. This translates into CSAPSGGGQETQYF. The full variable domain, completed using reference TRBV29-1 and TRBJ2-5, is SAVISQKPSRDICQRGTSLTIQCQVDSQVTMMFWYRQQPGQSLTLIATANQGSEATYESGFVIDKFPISRPNLTFSTLTVSNMSPEDSSIYLCSAPSGGGQETQYFGPGTRLLVL.

The chain couples TRBV27 to TRBJ1-2; D unresolved. Germline V gives CDR1 MNHEY, CDR2 SMNVEV (reference sequence). Deletions cut 4 bases from V and 3 bases from J, with 15 bases between. The CDR3 has 15 residues. The CDR3: CASSSTGLGDYGYTF. In nucleotides, the CDR3 is TGTGCCAGCAGTTCCACCGGACTAGGAGACTATGGCTACACCTTC.

Details on this clonotype: A much larger clone sits a single nucleotide away, making a read error possible. The chain links TRBV6-2 or TRBV6-3 to TRBJ1-1; D is unresolved. From germline, CDR1 is MNHEY and CDR2 SVGEGT. The CDR3 is 11 amino acids. CDR3 in DNA: TGTACCAGCAGAGACAACACTGAAGCTTTCTTT. Its protein is CTSRDNTEAFF.

The V call is TRBV6-5, the J call TRBJ1-2, with D possibly being TRBD1 (5 bases). Per the germline V gene, CDR1 is MNHEY and CDR2 is SVGAGI. Trimming removed 4 bases at V and 7 bases at J, with 13 bases between. The CDR3 covers 13 residues. The DNA for the CDR3 is TGTGCCAGCAGTTTGGCAGGGATCCTTGGCTACACCTTC. Amino acids: CASSLAGILGYTF.

This clonotype was recorded a few times. The chain uses TRBV5-1 and TRBJ2-6; D uncertain. This CDR3 is built from 16 residues. Trimming took off 2 bases at V and 2 bases at J, with 11 bases between the two ends. Germline CDR1 reads SGHRS; CDR2 reads YFSETQ. CDR3 in DNA: TGCGCCAGCAGCTTACCCCCGTATGCTGGGGCCAACGTCCTGACTTTC. Amino acids: CASSLPPYAGANVLTF. The variable domain in full, with the rest retrieved from reference TRBV5-1 and TRBJ2-6, is KAGVTQTPRYLIKTRGQQVTLSCSPISGHRSVSWYQQTPGQGLQFLFEYFSETQRNKGNFPGRFSGRQFSNSRSEMNVSTLELGDSALYLCASSLPPYAGANVLTFGAGSRLTVL.

This clonotype was seen at least ten times. This chain links TRBV27 with TRBJ2-5, with a weak D call TRBD1 (5 bases). The CDR3 has 13 amino acids. Trimming cost V 3 bases and J 7 bases, with 12 bases left between them. Germline assignment: CDR1 MNHEY and CDR2 SMNVEV (reference sequence). CDR3 coding DNA: TGTGCCAGCAGTTTCGGCAGGGAAGGGACCCAGTACTTC. This encodes CASSFGREGTQYF.

The V call is TRBV7-6, the J call TRBJ2-3; no clear D. The germline V gene encodes CDR1 SGHVS and CDR2 FNYEAQ. V was clipped by 3 bases and J by 0 bases, with 7 bases between them. The CDR3 is 14 amino acids. CDR3 coding DNA: TGTGCCAGCAGCTTTGGCAGGAGCACAGATACGCAGTATTTT. Amino acid sequence: CASSFGRSTDTQYF.

The chain has TRBV19 and TRBJ1-1; D remains ambiguous. This CDR3 spans 15 amino acids. Germline-derived CDR1 and CDR2 are LNHDA and SQIVND (reference sequence). Trimming stripped 3 bases from V and 4 bases from J, with 15 bases between. CDR3 residues: CASSIPPGLGTEAFF. The CDR3 DNA reads as TGTGCCAGTAGTATCCCGCCGGGCCTGGGCACTGAAGCTTTCTTT.

The table lists this clonotype with a few counts. The chain couples TRBV6-2 or TRBV6-3 to TRBJ2-1; D call uncertain. Germline lookup yields CDR1 MNHEY and CDR2 SVGEGT. V was cut by 1 base and J by 4 bases, with 14 bases left in between. There are 16 residues in the CDR3. CDR3 residues: CASSYFGLEIYNEQFF. The CDR3 nucleotides are TGTGCCAGCAGTTACTTTGGCCTGGAAATTTACAATGAGCAGTTCTTC.

In this sample, this clonotype turned up a few times. The V and J genes are TRBV5-1 and TRBJ1-4; no firm D call. V shed 1 base and J shed 10 bases, with 20 bases lying between them. The germline CDR1 and CDR2 sequences are SGHRS and YFSETQ. CDR3 length equals 16 residues. As DNA, the CDR3 is TGCGCCAGCAGCTTGTGGGCAGTTCCTGAATCTGGAAAACTGTTTTTT. The encoded protein is CASSLWAVPESGKLFF. Filled out from reference TRBV5-1 and TRBJ1-4, the complete variable domain reads KAGVTQTPRYLIKTRGQQVTLSCSPISGHRSVSWYQQTPGQGLQFLFEYFSETQRNKGNFPGRFSGRQFSNSRSEMNVSTLELGDSALYLCASSLWAVPESGKLFFGSGTQLSVL.